This T cell receptor beta chain was profiled in a study of T cells in Graves' hyperthyroidism and ophthalmopathy. Study overall: It was at initial diagnosis, before any treatment, that peripheral blood was collected.

Study-wide findings and caveats: Ophthalmopathy onset followed model prediction by a median about 6.9 months. Most clonotypes that expanded in the thyroid above 0.001 also showed up in blood.

The V end lost 8 bases, the J end lost 8 bases, and 12 bases lay between the germline ends. The germline V gene has CDR1 SNHLY and CDR2 FYNNEI. The CDR3 length is 11 residues. The sample holds many counts of this clonotype. Antigen unknown. Disease duration under 2 months; hyperthyroidism patients were aged 18 to 65. TCR beta CDR3 regions were amplified from RNA transcripts. HTBI primers were the set used in a first-round RT-PCR of the TCR CDR3. A single record per CDR3 protein comes from TCRdb applying MiXCR to the multiplex PCR reads. The table has approximately 710,000 distinct CDR3 sequences, 17% seen once; the top ten hold around 16%.

V and J are TRBV2 and TRBJ1-2; D is ambiguous. The specimen sequenced was blood. The sequence derives from a man in his fifties or sixties with Graves' hyperthyroidism. DNA of the CDR3: TGTGCCAGCGAAACCTTGAGAGGCTACACCTTC. It translates to CASETLRGYTF.